The 8 T cell receptor beta chains below all came from one sample that was sequenced in a study of blood T cell repertoires in COVID-19. Measured with immunoSEQ multiplex PCR; TCRdb has only the in-frame clones, and not every one. The sample consists of about 150,000 clones, about 90% of them appearing once. The material sequenced was peripheral blood. These receptors all come from an older woman with active or convalescent COVID-19.

V is TRBV2 and J is TRBJ1-2; the match to TRBD1 covers 8 bases. CDR3 length: 13 residues. The V gene's germline CDR1 is SNHLY and CDR2 FYNNEI. V was clipped by 6 bases and J by 8 bases; unmatched bases: 8. CDR3 amino acids: CASSEDRVGGYTF. Here the CDR3 DNA reads TGTGCCAGCAGCGAGGACAGGGTGGGCGGCTACACCTTC.

The rearrangement uses TRBV4-3 and TRBJ1-2, with D perhaps TRBD1 (5 bases). Trimming left V 4 bases short and J 7 bases short, with 10 bases between. In germline, CDR1 is LGHNA, CDR2 YSLEER. The CDR3 spans 12 residues. The CDR3 sequence is CASSLGAGGYTF. The CDR3 DNA reads TGCGCCAGCAGCCTTGGGGCCGGTGGCTACACCTTC.

The chain carries TRBV6-2 or TRBV6-3 and TRBJ1-4, with a weak D call TRBD1 (5 bases). CDR1 is MNHEY, CDR2 SVGEGT, per germline. CDR3 size: 15 residues. V was cut by 5 bases and J by 6 bases, with 16 bases left in between. The CDR3 nucleotides are TGTGCCAGCAGTAACCCAGAAGGGGCGTATGAAAAACTGTTTTTT. As protein: CASSNPEGAYEKLFF.

The rearrangement uses TRBV14 and TRBJ1-2; TRBD1 might be the D (6 bases). This CDR3 has 14 residues. The germline gives CDR1 SGHDN, CDR2 FVKESK. V shed 4 bases and J shed 9 bases, with 18 bases lying between them. As DNA, the CDR3 is TGTGCCAGCAGCCGGGGGGGCGACAGATCTAGCTACACCTTC. Its translation is CASSRGGDRSSYTF.

The chain combines TRBV9 with TRBJ2-5; TRBD2 matches at 13 bases. The V and J ends lost 3 bases and 5 bases, in that order; junction bases with no gene match: 7. The CDR3 is 16 amino acids. CDR1 and CDR2 (germline): SGDLS, YYNGEE. The CDR3 here is CASSEGLAGARETQYF. The CDR3 nucleotides read TGTGCCAGCAGCGAAGGACTAGCGGGGGCCCGGGAGACCCAGTACTTC.

The chain carries TRBV18 and TRBJ2-7; D remains ambiguous. The CDR3 covers 16 residues. V was trimmed by 2 bases and J by 2 bases, leaving 16 bases between them. The germline V gene has CDR1 KGHSH and CDR2 LQKENI. CDR3 coding DNA: TGTGCCAGCTCACCAGTCTCTTCGTCGGAGACCTACGAGCAGTACTTC. Translating it yields CASSPVSSSETYEQYF.

The rearrangement joins TRBV7-9 to TRBJ2-7, with a weak D call TRBD1 (5 bases). Trimming left V 5 bases short and J 0 bases short, with 14 bases between. Germline V gene sequence: CDR1 SEHNR, CDR2 FQNEAQ (reference sequence). CDR3 size: 15 residues. The CDR3: CASSGVGQGSYEQYF. CDR3 bases: TGTGCCAGCAGCGGGGTGGGGCAGGGCTCCTACGAGCAGTACTTC. Supplemented by reference TRBV7-9 and TRBJ2-7, the full variable domain reads DTGVSQNPRHKITKRGQNVTFRCDPISEHNRLYWYRQTLGQGPEFLTYFQNEAQLEKSRLLSDRFSAERPKGSFSTLEIQRTEQGDSAMYLCASSGVGQGSYEQYFGPGTRLTVT.

This rearrangement joins TRBV3-1 (or the pseudogene TRBV3-2) to TRBJ2-5; tentatively, D is TRBD1 (6 bases). The V gene's germline CDR1 is LGHDT and CDR2 YNNKEL (reference sequence). V lost 0 bases and J lost 1, with 9 bases in between. The CDR3 loop spans 15 amino acids. The CDR3 DNA sequence: TGTGCCAGCAGCCAAGAACAACAGGGCCAAGAGACCCAGTACTTC. Its protein product is CASSQEQQGQETQYF.